This T cell receptor beta chain is from a study of CD8+CD57+ T cells in acquired aplastic anemia. Background on the study: Mean DNA quantity obtained from sorted CD4+ and CD8+ cells was 2.5 to 4 ug. Study conclusions and caveats: There were approximately 27 CD8+ CDR3 sequences that occurred in both patients and controls.

The CDR3 loop spans 14 amino acids. The V segment lost 5 bases and the J segment 2 bases; nucleotides outside the gene matches: 3. The germline V gene has CDR1 DFQATT and CDR2 SNEGSKA (reference sequence). Both TCR beta VDJ combination and CDR3 sequence profiling were carried out. Genomic DNA was the template for this profiling. TCRdb itself ran the reads through MiXCR, one entry per CDR3 protein. Of approximately 160,000 distinct CDR3 sequences in the sample, approximately 40% were seen once. This clonotype was picked up a small number of times. Its antigen is not known. The sequence was collected from a human donor in good health. Material for sequencing was sorted CD4+, CD8+, or CD8+CD57+ T cells (not recorded which) from PBMCs. The chain employs TRBV20-1 and TRBJ2-2; 9 nucleotides match TRBD1. CDR3 amino acids: CSAQGQGNTGELFF. The DNA for the CDR3 is TGCAGTGCTCAGGGACAGGGTAACACCGGGGAGCTGTTTTTT.